The T cell receptor (beta chain) described here comes from a study of PD-L1 blockade in urothelial cancer. The study's findings and limits: Greater 3-week expansion of tumor-associated blood clones was recorded for durable-benefit patients.

As to time point: pretreatment peripheral blood. Regarding this clone: The antigen remains undetermined.

V lost 5 bases to trimming and J lost 3 bases; unmatched junction nucleotides: 8. Germline V lookup: CDR1 KGHSH, CDR2 LQKENI. This CDR3 comprises 15 residues. The table came from immunoSEQ multiplex PCR; TCRdb's copy has only in-frame clones and leaves some out. The sample includes roughly 130,000 clones, 65% to 85% of them seen just once. The chain couples TRBV18 to TRBJ2-3; 7 nucleotides agree with TRBD2. The clonotype comes from a man aged 45 to 65 with urothelial cancer. Sequencing used PBMCs, obtained around atezolizumab (anti-PD-L1) treatment. DNA for the CDR3: TGTGCCAGCTCATACCAAGCGGGACTGACAGATACGCAGTATTTT. Translation: CASSYQAGLTDTQYF.